Shown below are 5 T cell receptor beta chains from a single sample sequenced in a study of OX40 agonist ivuxolimab in advanced cancers. TCRdb's table, derived via immunoSEQ multiplex PCR, lists solely in-frame clones and lacks some. The sample contains some 40,000 clones, 89% of which appear only once. The sample consisted of CD4+ or CD8+ T cells sorted from blood, taken in a trial of the OX40 agonist ivuxolimab. All receptors derive from an adult with an advanced solid tumor such as melanoma, head and neck, liver or kidney cancer.

The J gene is TRBJ2-1, the V gene TRBV29-1; maybe TRBD2 (6 bases). The CDR3 is 16 residues long. V was clipped by 5 bases and J by 6 bases, with 23 bases between them. CDR1 is SQVTM, CDR2 ANQGSEA, per germline. Here the CDR3 reads CSVWDSGTQPFNEQFF. CDR3 nucleotide sequence: TGCAGCGTTTGGGATAGCGGAACTCAACCTTTCAATGAGCAGTTCTTC.

V is TRBV6-1 and J is TRBJ1-5, with 7 bases fitting TRBD1. This CDR3 contains 15 residues. Germline values: CDR1 MNHNS, CDR2 SASEGT. With 8 bases clipped from V and 5 bases from J, the junction kept 12 bases outside the gene matches. In DNA form, the CDR3 reads TGTGCCAGCGATACAGGGGCCCCGGGCTATCAGCCCCAGCATTTT. Translated, it gives CASDTGAPGYQPQHF.

The V and J genes are TRBV6-5 and TRBJ1-1; the match to TRBD1 covers 7 bases. This CDR3 comprises 11 residues. The ends lost 6 bases at V and 8 bases at J; junction bases unmatched: 3. Germline V gene sequence: CDR1 MNHEY, CDR2 SVGAGI. The CDR3 region has the DNA TGTGCCAGCAGAACGACAGGGGAAGCTTTCTTT. Protein: CASRTTGEAFF.

V gene TRBV9 combines with J gene TRBJ2-1; D uncertain. V lost 0 bases and J 4 bases, leaving 8 bases between the germline ends. Germline values: CDR1 SGDLS, CDR2 YYNGEE. This CDR3 spans 14 amino acids. CDR3 residues: CASSVGSGYNEQFF. Written as DNA, the CDR3 is TGTGCCAGCAGCGTAGGGTCCGGATACAATGAGCAGTTCTTC.

The V call is TRBV5-6, the J call TRBJ1-5; TRBD1 matches at 10 bases. This CDR3 region has 14 residues. V trimming: 3 bases; J trimming: 6 bases; junction bases outside the gene matches: 3. From germline, CDR1 is SGHDT and CDR2 YYEEEE. CDR3 DNA sequence: TGTGCCAGCAGCTCCGGGACAGGGGCTCAGCCCCAGCATTTT. Encoded protein: CASSSGTGAQPQHF.